This TCR beta chain was captured by sequencing in a study of cytomegalovirus exposure and HLA in healthy donors. V shed 3 bases and J 8 bases; nucleotides not matched to a gene: 20. The CDR3 has 19 residues. Germline CDR1 is PRHDT and CDR2 is FYEKMQ (reference sequence). 13 Jbeta primers and 60 Vbeta primers were used for the PCR. Sequencing was performed with immunoSEQ multiplex PCR; in TCRdb, only in-frame clones are kept and a portion is missing. The sample lists 150,000 to 200,000 clones, approximately 80% occurring once. This TCR derives from a girl aged 5 to 17 in good health and CMV-seropositive. Sequencing was performed on PBMCs. This chain connects TRBV13 to TRBJ2-1, with 9 bases aligning to TRBD1. Written as DNA, the CDR3 is TGTGCCAGCAGCTTTGGCGGCGCTTTACAGGGGGCGGATAGTGATGAGCAGTTCTTC. This translates into CASSFGGALQGADSDEQFF.